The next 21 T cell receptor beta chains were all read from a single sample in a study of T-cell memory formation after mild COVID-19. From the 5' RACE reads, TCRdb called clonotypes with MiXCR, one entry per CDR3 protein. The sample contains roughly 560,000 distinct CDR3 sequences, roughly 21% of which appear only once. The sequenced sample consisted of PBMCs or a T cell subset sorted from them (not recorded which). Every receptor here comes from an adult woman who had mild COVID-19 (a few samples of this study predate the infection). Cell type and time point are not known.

CDR3 loop: CASSLPGTYYNEQFF. The CDR3 region has the DNA TGTGCCAGCAGTCTCCCAGGGACCTACTACAATGAGCAGTTCTTC. The chain couples TRBV27 to TRBJ2-1, with D perhaps assigned TRBD1 or TRBD2 (5 bases each). Germline V lookup: CDR1 MNHEY, CDR2 SMNVEV (reference sequence). This CDR3 has 15 residues. V was cut by 5 bases and J by 3 bases, with 14 bases left in between.

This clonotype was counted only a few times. CDR3 in DNA: TGTGCCAGTAGTATGGGCCGGGGGGACTCCTACGAGCAGTACTTC. Translating it yields CASSMGRGDSYEQYF. The chain employs TRBV19 and TRBJ2-7; 7 bases are shared with TRBD2. The trim removed 3 bases at V and 0 bases at J, leaving 5 bases unmatched. Looked up from germline, CDR1 is LNHDA and CDR2 is SQIVND (reference sequence). The CDR3 loop spans 15 amino acids.

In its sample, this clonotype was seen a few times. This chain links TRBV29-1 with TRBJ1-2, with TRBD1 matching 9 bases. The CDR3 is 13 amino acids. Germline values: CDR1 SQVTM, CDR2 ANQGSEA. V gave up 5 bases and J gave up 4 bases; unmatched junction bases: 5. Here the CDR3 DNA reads TGCAGCGTTTCGACAGGGGGTTTCTATGGCTACACCTTC. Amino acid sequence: CSVSTGGFYGYTF.

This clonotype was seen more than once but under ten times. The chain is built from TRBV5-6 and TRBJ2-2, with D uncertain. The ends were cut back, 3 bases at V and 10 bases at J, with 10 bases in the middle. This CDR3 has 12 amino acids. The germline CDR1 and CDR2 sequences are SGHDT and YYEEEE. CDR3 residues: CASSWAIQELFF. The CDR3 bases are TGTGCCAGCAGCTGGGCGATCCAGGAGCTGTTTTTT.

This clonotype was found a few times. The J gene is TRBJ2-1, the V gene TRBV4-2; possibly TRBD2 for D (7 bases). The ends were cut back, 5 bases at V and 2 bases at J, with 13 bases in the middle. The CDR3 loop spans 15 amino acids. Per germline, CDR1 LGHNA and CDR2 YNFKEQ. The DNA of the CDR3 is TGTGCCAGCAGCGGGAGAGGGGGGGCCTACAATGAGCAGTTCTTC. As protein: CASSGRGGAYNEQFF.

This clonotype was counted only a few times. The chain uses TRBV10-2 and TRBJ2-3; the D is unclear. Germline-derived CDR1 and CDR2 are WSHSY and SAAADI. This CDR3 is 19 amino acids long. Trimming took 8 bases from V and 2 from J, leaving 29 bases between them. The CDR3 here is CASLDEVDLAYLTTDTQYF. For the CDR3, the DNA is TGCGCCAGCTTGGATGAAGTTGATCTCGCCTACCTGACCACAGATACGCAGTATTTT.

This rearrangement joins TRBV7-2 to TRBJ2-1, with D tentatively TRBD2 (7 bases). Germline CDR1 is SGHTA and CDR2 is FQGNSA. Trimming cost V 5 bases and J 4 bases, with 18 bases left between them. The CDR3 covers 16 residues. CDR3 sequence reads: CASSPLGRGPYNEQFF. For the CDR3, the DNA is TGTGCCAGCAGCCCGCTTGGGCGGGGGCCATACAATGAGCAGTTCTTC.

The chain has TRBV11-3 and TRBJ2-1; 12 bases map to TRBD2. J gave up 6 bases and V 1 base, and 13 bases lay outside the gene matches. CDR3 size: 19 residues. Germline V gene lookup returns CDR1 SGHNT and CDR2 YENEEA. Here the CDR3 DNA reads TGTGCCAGCAGCTTAGCCCGGCTAGCGGGAGGGAAGGAGGGCAATGAGCAGTTCTTC. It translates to CASSLARLAGGKEGNEQFF.

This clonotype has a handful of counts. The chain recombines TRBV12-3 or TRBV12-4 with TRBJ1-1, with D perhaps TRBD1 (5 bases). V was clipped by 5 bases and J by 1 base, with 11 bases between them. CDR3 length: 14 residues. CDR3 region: CASSRDSWNTEAFF. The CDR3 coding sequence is TGTGCCAGCAGTCGGGACTCTTGGAACACTGAAGCTTTCTTT.

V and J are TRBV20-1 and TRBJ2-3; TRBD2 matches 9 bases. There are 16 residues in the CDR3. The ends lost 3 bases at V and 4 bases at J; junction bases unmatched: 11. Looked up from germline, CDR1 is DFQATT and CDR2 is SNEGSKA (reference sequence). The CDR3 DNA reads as TGCAGTGCTAGCAGGACTAGCGAGACCTGGGCAGATACGCAGTATTTT. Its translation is CSASRTSETWADTQYF.

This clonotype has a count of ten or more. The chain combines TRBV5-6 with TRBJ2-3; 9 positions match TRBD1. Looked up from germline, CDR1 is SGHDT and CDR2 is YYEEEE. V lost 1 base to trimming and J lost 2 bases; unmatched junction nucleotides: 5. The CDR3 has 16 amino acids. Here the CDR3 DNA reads TGTGCCAGCAGCTTGAGGACAGGGGCTCTCACAGATACGCAGTATTTT. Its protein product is CASSLRTGALTDTQYF.

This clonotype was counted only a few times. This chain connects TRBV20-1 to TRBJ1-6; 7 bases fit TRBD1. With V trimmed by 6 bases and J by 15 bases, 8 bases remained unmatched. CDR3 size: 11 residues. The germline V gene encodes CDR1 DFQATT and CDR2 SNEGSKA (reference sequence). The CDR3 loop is CSARQGGFLHF. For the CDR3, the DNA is TGCAGTGCCCGACAGGGTGGATTCCTCCACTTT.

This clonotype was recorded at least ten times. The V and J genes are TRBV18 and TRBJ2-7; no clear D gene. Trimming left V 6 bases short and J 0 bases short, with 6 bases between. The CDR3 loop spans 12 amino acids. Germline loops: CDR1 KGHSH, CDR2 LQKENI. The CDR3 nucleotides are TGTGCCAGCTCGTCCAACTCCTACGAGCAGTACTTC. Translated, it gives CASSSNSYEQYF.

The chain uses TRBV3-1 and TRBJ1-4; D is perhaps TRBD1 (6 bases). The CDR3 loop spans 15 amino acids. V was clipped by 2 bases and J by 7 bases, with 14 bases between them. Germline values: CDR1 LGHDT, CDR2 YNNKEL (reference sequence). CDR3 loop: CASSQRVRGGEKLFF. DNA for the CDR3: TGTGCCAGCAGCCAAAGGGTCAGGGGCGGTGAAAAACTGTTTTTT.

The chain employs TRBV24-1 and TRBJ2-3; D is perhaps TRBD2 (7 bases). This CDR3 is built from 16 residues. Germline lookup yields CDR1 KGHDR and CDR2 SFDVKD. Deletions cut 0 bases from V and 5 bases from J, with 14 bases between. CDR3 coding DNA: TGTGCCACCAGTGATTTGCCGGGGGGCTCCGGAGATACGCAGTATTTT. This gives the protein CATSDLPGGSGDTQYF.

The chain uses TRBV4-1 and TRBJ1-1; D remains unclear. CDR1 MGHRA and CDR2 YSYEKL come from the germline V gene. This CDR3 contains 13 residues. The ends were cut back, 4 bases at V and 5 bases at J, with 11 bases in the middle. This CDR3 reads CASSPSVETEAFF. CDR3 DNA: TGCGCCAGCAGCCCATCGGTTGAAACTGAAGCTTTCTTT.

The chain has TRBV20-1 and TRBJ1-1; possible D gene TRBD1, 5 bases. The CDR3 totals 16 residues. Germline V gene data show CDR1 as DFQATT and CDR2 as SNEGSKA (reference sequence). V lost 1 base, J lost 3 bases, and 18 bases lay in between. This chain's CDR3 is CSARGGTPGTDTEAFF. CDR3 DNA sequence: TGCAGTGCTAGAGGGGGCACTCCTGGGACGGACACTGAAGCTTTCTTT.

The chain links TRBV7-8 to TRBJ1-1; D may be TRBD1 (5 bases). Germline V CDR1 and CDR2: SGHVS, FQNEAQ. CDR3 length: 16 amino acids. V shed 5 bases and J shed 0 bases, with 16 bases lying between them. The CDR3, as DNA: TGTGCCAGCAGCCAAGCCCGAGGGGTCATGAACACTGAAGCTTTCTTT. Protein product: CASSQARGVMNTEAFF.

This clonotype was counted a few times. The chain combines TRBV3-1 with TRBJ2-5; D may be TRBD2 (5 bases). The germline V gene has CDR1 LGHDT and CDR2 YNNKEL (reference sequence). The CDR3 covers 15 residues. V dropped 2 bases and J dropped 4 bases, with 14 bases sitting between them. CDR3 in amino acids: CASSQSVLARETQYF. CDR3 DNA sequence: TGTGCCAGCAGCCAATCGGTTTTAGCGAGAGAGACCCAGTACTTC.

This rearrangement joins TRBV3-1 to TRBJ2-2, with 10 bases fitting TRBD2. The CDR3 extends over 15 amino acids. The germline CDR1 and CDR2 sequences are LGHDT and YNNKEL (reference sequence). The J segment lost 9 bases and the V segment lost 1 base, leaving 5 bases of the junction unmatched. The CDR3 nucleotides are TGTGCCAGCAGCCAAGGGGCTAGCGGGGGCCGGGAGCTGTTTTTT. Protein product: CASSQGASGGRELFF.

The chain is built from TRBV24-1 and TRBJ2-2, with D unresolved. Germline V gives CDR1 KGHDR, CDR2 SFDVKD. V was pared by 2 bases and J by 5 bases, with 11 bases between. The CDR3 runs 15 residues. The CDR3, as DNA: TGTGCCACCAGTGATTCTCGCTCGGGTACCGGGGAGCTGTTTTTT. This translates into CATSDSRSGTGELFF.